This passage covers 32 T cell receptor beta chains from one sample sequenced in a study of long-term antiretroviral therapy in people with HIV. Survey-level immunoSEQ v3.0 assays were run. The assay was immunoSEQ multiplex PCR, and TCRdb's table has in-frame clones only and misses some. The data show about 27,000 clones, about 82% seen once. This specimen was unsorted PBMCs, taken 0.8 years before starting antiretroviral therapy. The receptors originated from a man aged 18 to 30 with HIV.

The rearrangement uses TRBV5-4 and TRBJ2-5, with 7 bases fitting TRBD2. Germline values: CDR1 SGHNT, CDR2 YYREEE (reference sequence). This CDR3 has 14 residues. Germline trimming cut 2 bases from V and 3 bases from J; bases unmatched to any gene: 4. This CDR3 is CASSFPSGKETQYF. The CDR3 nucleotides read TGTGCCAGCAGCTTCCCTAGCGGAAAAGAGACCCAGTACTTC.

This chain uses TRBV6-1 with TRBJ2-3; 8 bases are a match to TRBD1. This CDR3 has 17 residues. CDR1 MNHNS and CDR2 SASEGT come from the germline V gene. V shed 0 bases and J 1 base; nucleotides not matched to a gene: 6. The CDR3 spells CASSEAPAGGGTDTQYF. DNA of the CDR3: TGTGCCAGCAGTGAAGCGCCCGCAGGGGGCGGCACAGATACGCAGTATTTT.

The V call is TRBV2, the J call TRBJ1-5, with 10 nucleotides matching TRBD1. The germline gives CDR1 SNHLY, CDR2 FYNNEI. J was trimmed by 5 bases and V by 8 bases; bases with no gene match: 6. The CDR3 has 14 amino acids. Here the CDR3 DNA reads TGTGCCAGCGCTGGGACAGGGGTTGATCAGCCCCAGCATTTT. It translates to CASAGTGVDQPQHF.

The chain couples TRBV27 to TRBJ2-5, with TRBD2 matching over 9 bases. Germline CDR1 MNHEY, CDR2 SMNVEV (reference sequence). The V gene end was trimmed by 5 bases and the J gene end by 1 base; junction bases not matched to a gene: 8. The CDR3 is 16 residues long. In DNA, the CDR3 is TGTGCCAGCAGTAATAGCGGGGGCCCGGGCCAAGAGACCCAGTACTTC. It encodes CASSNSGGPGQETQYF.

The chain employs TRBV5-1 and TRBJ1-5; D is perhaps TRBD1 (5 bases). V lost 4 bases and J 3 bases, leaving 11 bases between the germline ends. The CDR3 spans 14 residues. CDR1 is SGHRS, CDR2 YFSETQ, per germline. The CDR3 DNA reads as TGCGCCAGCAGCCCTCAGGGCCTCAATCAGCCCCAGCATTTT. It translates to CASSPQGLNQPQHF. Full variable domain (rest looked up from reference TRBV5-1 and TRBJ1-5): KAGVTQTPRYLIKTRGQQVTLSCSPISGHRSVSWYQQTPGQGLQFLFEYFSETQRNKGNFPGRFSGRQFSNSRSEMNVSTLELGDSALYLCASSPQGLNQPQHFGDGTRLSIL.

The chain is built from TRBV30 and TRBJ2-7; 7 nucleotides line up with TRBD1. CDR3 length: 12 residues. V lost 5 bases, J lost 6 bases, and 7 bases stayed unmatched. Germline-derived CDR1 and CDR2 are GTSNPN and SVGIG (reference sequence). The CDR3 spells CAWGQGEFEQYF. The CDR3 DNA reads TGTGCCTGGGGGCAGGGGGAATTCGAGCAGTACTTC.

The V call is TRBV11-3, the J call TRBJ2-1; no clear D. The CDR3 contains 15 residues. Germline V gives CDR1 SGHNT, CDR2 YENEEA. V was cut by 5 bases and J by 2 bases, with 13 bases left in between. The CDR3 DNA sequence: TGTGCCAGCAGCCTCACAGACGGTACCTACAATGAGCAGTTCTTC. Translated, it gives CASSLTDGTYNEQFF.

The V and J genes are TRBV6-6 and TRBJ2-7, with a possible D match to TRBD1 (5 bases). From germline, CDR1 is MNHNY and CDR2 SVGAGI (reference sequence). The ends were cut back, 4 bases at V and 4 bases at J, with 14 bases in the middle. The CDR3 covers 14 residues. CDR3 DNA: TGTGCCAGCAGTTTGATACAGAAGGGGTACGAGCAGTACTTC. Translation gives CASSLIQKGYEQYF.

The V gene is TRBV19, the J gene TRBJ2-5; D is possibly TRBD1 or TRBD2 (5 bases each). This CDR3 is 13 amino acids long. The V end lost 8 bases, the J end lost 4 bases, and 14 bases lay between the germline ends. Germline values: CDR1 LNHDA, CDR2 SQIVND (reference sequence). CDR3 in amino acids: CASSTWGSETQYF. The DNA of the CDR3 is TGTGCCAGTTCCACCTGGGGGTCAGAGACCCAGTACTTC.

The V and J genes are TRBV12-5 and TRBJ1-1; the D is unclear. Trimming took 5 bases from V and 7 from J, leaving 11 bases between them. Germline V lookup: CDR1 LGHNT, CDR2 FRNRAP. The CDR3 contains 12 residues. Written as DNA, the CDR3 is TGTGCTAGTGGTCCTGAGAGTGGTGAAGCTTTCTTT. Protein: CASGPESGEAFF. The complete variable domain, with remaining parts taken from reference TRBV12-5 and TRBJ1-1, reads DARVTQTPRHKVTEMGQEVTMRCQPILGHNTVFWYRQTMMQGLELLAYFRNRAPLDDSGMPKDRFSAEMPDATLATLKIQPSEPRDSAVYFCASGPESGEAFFGQGTRLTVV.

The chain recombines TRBV7-3 with TRBJ1-6; 9 positions agree with TRBD1. CDR1 is SGHTA, CDR2 FQGTGA, per germline. This CDR3 has 15 amino acids. Germline trimming cut 4 bases from V and 10 bases from J; bases unmatched to any gene: 8. CDR3 bases: TGTGCCAGCAGCTCGATGACAGGGGGTCAATCACCCCTCCACTTT. Protein product: CASSSMTGGQSPLHF.

V is TRBV30 and J is TRBJ2-3; D ambiguous. Germline V lookup: CDR1 GTSNPN, CDR2 SVGIG (reference sequence). The length of the CDR3 is 12 residues. Trimming removed 1 base at V and 9 bases at J, with 11 bases between. CDR3 loop: CAWSDSAETQYF. The DNA of the CDR3 is TGTGCCTGGAGTGATTCCGCGGAGACGCAGTATTTT.

The J gene is TRBJ1-1, the V gene TRBV6-5; TRBD1 is a possible D gene (5 bases). The CDR3 runs 13 residues. Looked up from germline, CDR1 is MNHEY and CDR2 is SVGAGI. Trimming stripped 0 bases from V and 7 bases from J, with 9 bases between. This CDR3 is CASSYSSRDEAFF. DNA for the CDR3: TGTGCCAGCAGTTACTCGTCCAGGGATGAAGCTTTCTTT.

The J gene is TRBJ2-5, the V gene TRBV6-1; D may be TRBD2 (5 bases). Germline loops: CDR1 MNHNS, CDR2 SASEGT. V was cut by 1 base and J by 5 bases, with 14 bases left in between. The length of the CDR3 is 15 residues. CDR3 loop: CASSEGASLRETQYF. CDR3 DNA sequence: TGTGCCAGCAGTGAAGGGGCTAGCTTACGGGAGACCCAGTACTTC.

This chain joins TRBV19 and TRBJ2-7; 11 bases are a match to TRBD1. The ends lost 5 bases at V and 3 bases at J; junction bases unmatched: 6. This CDR3 comprises 15 residues. CDR1 is LNHDA, CDR2 SQIVND, per germline (reference sequence). The chain's CDR3 is CASSPRTGGSYEQYF. In DNA form, the CDR3 reads TGTGCCAGTAGTCCAAGGACAGGGGGCAGCTACGAGCAGTACTTC. The variable domain in full, completed from reference TRBV19 and TRBJ2-7, reads DGGITQSPKYLFRKEGQNVTLSCEQNLNHDAMYWYRQDPGQGLRLIYYSQIVNDFQKGDIAEGYSVSREKKESFPLTVTSAQKNPTAFYLCASSPRTGGSYEQYFGPGTRLTVT.

The genes are TRBV6-1 and TRBJ2-2; D ambiguous. The CDR3 is 15 residues long. The V end was cut by 2 bases, the J end by 0 bases, with 7 bases between. CDR1 is MNHNS, CDR2 SASEGT, per germline. CDR3 sequence reads: CASSEYQTNTGELFF. The CDR3 DNA follows: TGTGCCAGCAGTGAATACCAGACGAACACCGGGGAGCTGTTTTTT.

The chain links TRBV7-6 to TRBJ2-3; D call uncertain. The CDR3 is made up of 14 amino acids. V was trimmed by 1 base and J by 4 bases, leaving 9 bases between them. CDR1 and CDR2 from the germline V gene are SGHVS and FNYEAQ. DNA for the CDR3: TGTGCCAGCAGCTTAGAAGCGTCCCCAGATACGCAGTATTTT. Its translation: CASSLEASPDTQYF.

The chain is built from TRBV14 and TRBJ2-7, with TRBD1 matching over 11 bases. The CDR3 length is 15 residues. V trimming: 4 bases; J trimming: 3 bases; junction bases outside the gene matches: 5. Germline V gene sequence: CDR1 SGHDN, CDR2 FVKESK. The DNA for the CDR3 is TGTGCCAGCAGCCCCAGGACAGGGGGCGGCTACGAGCAGTACTTC. This translates into CASSPRTGGGYEQYF.

The chain carries TRBV19 and TRBJ1-2; 7 bases match TRBD1. This CDR3 has 13 amino acids. V was clipped by 6 bases and J by 6 bases; unmatched bases: 7. Germline assignment: CDR1 LNHDA and CDR2 SQIVND (reference sequence). CDR3 sequence reads: CASSPRQGDGYTF. In nucleotides, the CDR3 is TGTGCCAGTAGCCCCCGGCAGGGGGATGGCTACACCTTC.

The chain recombines TRBV5-1 with TRBJ2-5; no firm D call. This CDR3 has 13 amino acids. Germline lookup yields CDR1 SGHRS and CDR2 YFSETQ. V lost 1 base and J 2 bases, leaving 6 bases between the germline ends. DNA of the CDR3: TGCGCCAGCAGCTTGTTTCTTCAAGAGACCCAGTACTTC. This codes for CASSLFLQETQYF. Full variable domain (missing parts from reference TRBV5-1 and TRBJ2-5): KAGVTQTPRYLIKTRGQQVTLSCSPISGHRSVSWYQQTPGQGLQFLFEYFSETQRNKGNFPGRFSGRQFSNSRSEMNVSTLELGDSALYLCASSLFLQETQYFGPGTRLLVL.

The J gene is TRBJ2-3, the V gene TRBV6-4; 8 bases match TRBD2. This CDR3 has 14 amino acids. V shed 3 bases, J shed 1 base, and the junction held 0 bases outside the gene matches. CDR1 and CDR2 from the germline V gene are MRHNA and SNTAGT. CDR3 amino acids: CASSERGGTDTQYF. DNA for the CDR3: TGTGCCAGCAGTGAGCGGGGGGGCACAGATACGCAGTATTTT.

This chain connects TRBV28 to TRBJ2-7, with a weak D call TRBD1 (5 bases). The germline V and J ends were trimmed by 6 bases and 5 bases, with 23 bases remaining between them. Per germline, CDR1 MDHEN and CDR2 SYDVKM. This CDR3 contains 16 residues. CDR3 sequence: CASSSEGTGFRNEQYF. As DNA, the CDR3 is TGTGCCAGCAGCTCAGAAGGAACAGGATTTCGGAACGAGCAGTACTTC.

This clone has a handful of counts. The genes are TRBV27 and TRBJ2-7; TRBD1 matches at 11 bases. After removal of 7 bases from V and 7 bases from J, the junction contained 3 bases not matched to a gene. CDR3 length equals 12 residues. Germline values: CDR1 MNHEY, CDR2 SMNVEV (reference sequence). The CDR3 DNA sequence: TGTGCCAGCACGGACAGGGGGCGGGAGCAGTACTTC. Its protein product is CASTDRGREQYF.

The J gene is TRBJ1-6, the V gene TRBV5-1; D gene unclear. The V end was cut by 4 bases, the J end by 4 bases, with 12 bases between. The CDR3 has 15 amino acids. Germline V lookup: CDR1 SGHRS, CDR2 YFSETQ. The CDR3 nucleotides are TGCGCCAGCAGCATCACGGAGAATTATAATTCACCCCTCCACTTT. This codes for CASSITENYNSPLHF. Together with reference TRBV5-1 and TRBJ1-6, the CDR3 gives the full variable domain: KAGVTQTPRYLIKTRGQQVTLSCSPISGHRSVSWYQQTPGQGLQFLFEYFSETQRNKGNFPGRFSGRQFSNSRSEMNVSTLELGDSALYLCASSITENYNSPLHFGNGTRLTVT.

The V gene is TRBV9, the J gene TRBJ2-2; 7 bases agree with TRBD2. With V trimmed by 4 bases and J by 8 bases, 17 bases remained unmatched. This CDR3 is built from 17 residues. CDR1 SGDLS and CDR2 YYNGEE come from the germline V gene. The CDR3 sequence is CASSREAARWGAGELFF. The CDR3 nucleotides read TGTGCCAGCAGCCGGGAGGCGGCCCGGTGGGGAGCGGGGGAGCTGTTTTTT.

The J gene is TRBJ2-2, the V gene TRBV4-1; D possibly uses TRBD1 or TRBD2 (5 bases each). V was trimmed by 3 bases and J by 0 bases, leaving 11 bases between them. The CDR3 loop spans 16 amino acids. CDR1 MGHRA and CDR2 YSYEKL come from the germline V gene. CDR3 DNA sequence: TGCGCCAGCAGCCAGAGGGGCCTTCCGAACACCGGGGAGCTGTTTTTT. Translated: CASSQRGLPNTGELFF.

The chain's CDR3 is CASSLALWDRANTEAFF. The CDR3 DNA is TGCGCCAGCAGCTTGGCCCTTTGGGACAGGGCGAACACTGAAGCTTTCTTT. The chain employs TRBV5-1 and TRBJ1-1; TRBD1 aligns across 9 bases. Germline loops: CDR1 SGHRS, CDR2 YFSETQ. J lost 1 base, V lost 0 bases, and 7 bases had no gene match. This CDR3 contains 17 residues.

The V and J genes are TRBV27 and TRBJ1-1; TRBD1 matches at 9 bases. V gave up 8 bases and J gave up 2 bases; unmatched junction bases: 6. The CDR3 is made up of 14 amino acids. Germline V gene lookup returns CDR1 MNHEY and CDR2 SMNVEV (reference sequence). CDR3 nucleotide sequence: TGTGCCAGCGCTAGGACAGGGGCCAACACTGAAGCTTTCTTT. The encoded protein is CASARTGANTEAFF.

The gene calls are TRBV14 and TRBJ1-1; 7 bases align to TRBD1. Germline V gene lookup returns CDR1 SGHDN and CDR2 FVKESK. The trim removed 4 bases at V and 5 bases at J, leaving 4 bases unmatched. This CDR3 contains 13 residues. The CDR3 region has the DNA TGTGCCAGCAGCCGAATCAGGGGGACTGAAGCTTTCTTT. Translated, it gives CASSRIRGTEAFF.

The J gene is TRBJ2-7, the V gene TRBV5-4, with 8 bases fitting TRBD1. V shed 0 bases, J shed 1 base, and the junction held 9 bases outside the gene matches. Germline V gene data show CDR1 as SGHNT and CDR2 as YYREEE (reference sequence). The CDR3 is made up of 17 amino acids. The CDR3 loop is CASSLGTGRAQSYEQYF. DNA for the CDR3: TGTGCCAGCAGCTTGGGGACAGGGCGGGCCCAATCCTACGAGCAGTACTTC.

The J gene is TRBJ2-7, the V gene TRBV27; 8 bases line up with TRBD1. J was trimmed by 2 bases and V by 5 bases; bases with no gene match: 14. CDR1 and CDR2 from the germline V gene are MNHEY and SMNVEV (reference sequence). The CDR3 is 17 amino acids. This CDR3 is CASSPLWSDRGAYEQYF. The CDR3 nucleotides are TGTGCCAGCAGTCCCCTATGGAGCGACAGGGGAGCCTACGAGCAGTACTTC.

V and J are TRBV6-1 and TRBJ1-1; D is possibly TRBD1 (5 bases). The V end was cut by 3 bases, the J end by 3 bases, with 17 bases between. The germline CDR1 and CDR2 sequences are MNHNS and SASEGT. The CDR3 is made up of 16 amino acids. In nucleotides, the CDR3 is TGTGCCAGCAGTGATAAGGGGTTCCGGGGGTACACTGAAGCTTTCTTT. Translation gives CASSDKGFRGYTEAFF.